Following are 5 T cell receptor beta chains from one sample sequenced in a study of T cell responses to AZD1222 COVID-19 vaccine. Sequenced by immunoSEQ multiplex PCR; TCRdb stores in-frame clones only, minus some. The repertoire holds about 69,000 clones, with approximately 90% as singletons. The starting material was peripheral blood, obtained on day 0 of AZD1222 vaccination. These receptors were taken from an adult in good health.

This clone was seen only once. The chain links TRBV3-1 (or the pseudogene TRBV3-2) to TRBJ1-4, with D hard to call. Germline loops: CDR1 LGHDT, CDR2 YNNKEL (reference sequence). V was pared by 0 bases and J by 8 bases, with 10 bases between. There are 14 residues in the CDR3. The CDR3 DNA follows: TGTGCCAGCAGCCAAGACATTAGTGGGGAAAAACTGTTTTTT. Protein product: CASSQDISGEKLFF.

The J gene is TRBJ2-7, the V gene TRBV28; TRBD2 matches 8 bases. Germline V gives CDR1 MDHEN, CDR2 SYDVKM. This CDR3 has 16 amino acids. V was clipped by 2 bases and J by 0 bases; unmatched bases: 6. The CDR3 loop is CASSLLTGTSSYEQYF. CDR3 in DNA: TGTGCCAGCAGTTTACTGACCGGGACTAGCTCCTACGAGCAGTACTTC. Looking up the rest from reference TRBV28 and TRBJ2-7 gives the full variable domain: DVKVTQSSRYLVKRTGEKVFLECVQDMDHENMFWYRQDPGLGLRLIYFSYDVKMKEKGDIPEGYSVSREKKERFSLILESASTNQTSMYLCASSLLTGTSSYEQYFGPGTRLTVT.

The rearrangement uses TRBV7-2 and TRBJ1-6; D perhaps matches TRBD1 (5 bases). The CDR3 length is 18 residues. V lost 0 bases, J lost 9 bases, and 21 bases lay in between. The germline CDR1 and CDR2 sequences are SGHTA and FQGNSA. The DNA of the CDR3 is TGTGCCAGCAGCTTAGCTTCTGGTCGGGGACCGAGGGGTTCACCCCTCCACTTT. It translates to CASSLASGRGPRGSPLHF.

The table lists this clone with a few counts. V usage is TRBV2 and J usage is TRBJ2-7; 8 nucleotides agree with TRBD2. Germline values: CDR1 SNHLY, CDR2 FYNNEI. The CDR3 is made up of 15 amino acids. V was pared by 6 bases and J by 3 bases, with 10 bases of the junction left unmatched. The CDR3 bases are TGTGCCAGCAGCGACCTTTCCGGGACTAGCTACGAGCAGTACTTC. It translates to CASSDLSGTSYEQYF.

CDR3 nucleotides: TGCGCCAGCAGTGCGGGAGGAACTGAAGCTTTCTTT. It codes for CASSAGGTEAFF. The chain carries TRBV5-1 and TRBJ1-1; no clear D gene. CDR1 is SGHRS, CDR2 YFSETQ, per germline. The ends were cut back, 5 bases at V and 5 bases at J, with 10 bases in the middle. This CDR3 is 12 amino acids long.